Listed here are 21 T cell receptor beta chains from one sample, sequenced in a study of identical twins. TCRdb fed the 5' RACE reads into MiXCR, producing one record per CDR3 protein. The data contain 250,000 or so distinct CDR3 sequences, approximately 7.8% of them singletons. The sample also formed part of further work on yellow fever vaccine responses in identical twins.

Sequenced material: CD8+ T cells sorted from blood. The receptors were gathered from a woman aged 18-30 years in good health.

In this sample, this clonotype turned up many times. J is TRBJ2-7 and V is TRBV29-1; D unclear. CDR3 length: 12 amino acids. Trimming pared 0 bases from V and 6 bases from J, leaving 9 bases between. The germline V gene encodes CDR1 SQVTM and CDR2 ANQGSEA. The CDR3: CSVEERAGEQYF. CDR3 coding DNA: TGCAGCGTTGAAGAACGAGCTGGCGAGCAGTACTTC.

This clonotype occurred many times. The rearrangement links TRBV5-1 to TRBJ1-1; D gene ambiguous. This CDR3 has 13 residues. Trimming stripped 0 bases from V and 5 bases from J, with 8 bases between. Germline V lookup: CDR1 SGHRS, CDR2 YFSETQ. In DNA form, the CDR3 reads TGCGCCAGCAGCTTGGATAGGAAGACTGAAGCTTTCTTT. Translated: CASSLDRKTEAFF. The full variable domain, its missing parts supplied by reference TRBV5-1 and TRBJ1-1, is KAGVTQTPRYLIKTRGQQVTLSCSPISGHRSVSWYQQTPGQGLQFLFEYFSETQRNKGNFPGRFSGRQFSNSRSEMNVSTLELGDSALYLCASSLDRKTEAFFGQGTRLTVV.

This clonotype was counted between two and nine times. J is TRBJ2-1 and V is TRBV20-1; 11 bases match TRBD1. Per germline, CDR1 DFQATT and CDR2 SNEGSKA (reference sequence). CDR3 length: 15 residues. Losses at the gene ends were 0 bases for V and 8 bases for J; bases not matched to a gene: 6. The CDR3 protein is CSAREVGQGEYEQFF. The DNA of the CDR3 is TGCAGTGCTAGAGAGGTGGGACAGGGGGAATATGAGCAGTTCTTC.

This chain links TRBV7-6 with TRBJ2-3, with no clear D. The V gene's germline CDR1 is SGHVS and CDR2 FNYEAQ. The V end was cut by 5 bases, the J end by 0 bases, with 12 bases between. CDR3 length: 15 residues. For the CDR3, the DNA is TGTGCCAGCAGCCCCACACGCCCTAGCACAGATACGCAGTATTTT. Translating it yields CASSPTRPSTDTQYF.

This clonotype has a handful of counts. The gene calls are TRBV24-1 and TRBJ1-2; 10 bases are shared with TRBD1. V lost 0 bases, J lost 9 bases, and 12 bases stayed unmatched. The CDR3 covers 17 residues. CDR1 is KGHDR and CDR2 is SFDVKD in the germline V gene. In DNA form, the CDR3 reads TGTGCCACCAGTGATTTGGTACCCGGGACAGGGGATTATAGCTACACCTTC. Amino acids: CATSDLVPGTGDYSYTF.

In its sample, this clonotype was seen a few times. V gene TRBV6-1 combines with J gene TRBJ2-5; no reliable D call. Deletions cut 2 bases from V and 4 bases from J, with 17 bases between. The germline V gene encodes CDR1 MNHNS and CDR2 SASEGT. This CDR3 has 16 residues. The CDR3 loop is CASSELPSGGIETQYF. CDR3 DNA: TGTGCCAGCAGTGAACTCCCATCAGGCGGAATAGAGACCCAGTACTTC.

This chain joins TRBV2 and TRBJ2-5; a weak D match, TRBD1 (5 bases). Deletions cut 7 bases from V and 2 bases from J, with 11 bases between. Germline V gene data show CDR1 as SNHLY and CDR2 as FYNNEI. The CDR3 contains 13 residues. CDR3 loop: CASIDQGQETQYF. CDR3 nucleotides: TGTGCCAGCATTGACCAGGGTCAAGAGACCCAGTACTTC.

This clonotype turned up a few times. The V and J genes are TRBV28 and TRBJ1-2, with 8 bases fitting TRBD1. The CDR3 totals 14 residues. Trimming at V came to 8 bases and at J to 5 bases, leaving 10 bases not matched to a gene. From germline, CDR1 is MDHEN and CDR2 SYDVKM. The CDR3 nucleotides are TGTGCCAGCGGCCCACAGGGGGTTAGGTATGGCTACACCTTC. Amino acid sequence: CASGPQGVRYGYTF.

The chain uses TRBV27 and TRBJ2-1; D remains ambiguous. The CDR3 loop spans 15 amino acids. CDR1 MNHEY and CDR2 SMNVEV come from the germline V gene (reference sequence). V lost 3 bases, J lost 6 bases, and 15 bases lay in between. This CDR3 reads CASSFPPLVGNEQFF. In nucleotides, the CDR3 is TGTGCCAGCAGTTTTCCACCCCTAGTAGGCAATGAGCAGTTCTTC.

The CDR3 loop reads CASSLISGGYNEQFF. CDR3 bases: TGCGCCAGCAGCCTCATTAGCGGGGGTTACAATGAGCAGTTCTTC. V gene TRBV4-1 combines with J gene TRBJ2-1; 9 bases are a match to TRBD2. This CDR3 comprises 15 residues. V shed 4 bases and J 4 bases; nucleotides not matched to a gene: 5. CDR1 is MGHRA and CDR2 is YSYEKL in the germline V gene.

The V gene is TRBV29-1, the J gene TRBJ1-1; D is uncertain. The germline V gene encodes CDR1 SQVTM and CDR2 ANQGSEA. V shed 4 bases and J shed 3 bases, with 9 bases lying between them. The CDR3 is 12 amino acids. The CDR3 DNA reads as TGCAGCGTTGTTACAGCATACACTGAAGCTTTCTTT. It translates to CSVVTAYTEAFF.

This clonotype was seen many times. The chain links TRBV29-1 to TRBJ1-2, with a tentative D call TRBD1 (5 bases). V dropped 2 bases and J dropped 0 bases, with 10 bases sitting between them. Germline CDR1 reads SQVTM; CDR2 reads ANQGSEA. CDR3 size: 14 residues. The CDR3 reads CSVELTGPNYGYTF. The CDR3 DNA reads as TGCAGCGTTGAATTGACGGGGCCTAACTATGGCTACACCTTC.

The table lists this clonotype with a few counts. CDR3 sequence (DNA): TGTGCCACCAGCAGGATAGGGAACTATGGCTACACCTTC. It codes for CATSRIGNYGYTF. The rearrangement joins TRBV15 to TRBJ1-2; D is unresolved. Per the germline V gene, CDR1 is LNHNV and CDR2 is YYDKDF (reference sequence). V gave up 3 bases and J gave up 2 bases, with 7 bases separating them. The CDR3 runs 13 residues. The variable domain in full, completed from reference TRBV15 and TRBJ1-2, reads DAMVIQNPRYQVTQFGKPVTLSCSQTLNHNVMYWYQQKSSQAPKLLFHYYDKDFNNEADTPDNFQSRRPNTSFCFLDIRSPGLGDTAMYLCATSRIGNYGYTFGSGTRLTVV.

In its sample, this clonotype was seen many times. The J gene is TRBJ2-1, the V gene TRBV27, with TRBD1 matching 8 bases. Unmatched junction bases numbered 4, after V lost 3 bases and J lost 6 bases. Germline loops: CDR1 MNHEY, CDR2 SMNVEV (reference sequence). CDR3 length equals 14 residues. In DNA form, the CDR3 reads TGTGCCAGCAGTTTGCGCCAGGGGGCCAATGAGCAGTTCTTC. It yields the protein CASSLRQGANEQFF.

This clonotype was recorded at least ten times. This chain connects TRBV5-1 to TRBJ2-1, with 7 positions matching TRBD1. The J segment lost 9 bases and the V segment lost 3 bases, leaving 6 bases of the junction unmatched. The germline CDR1 and CDR2 sequences are SGHRS and YFSETQ. This CDR3 has 13 amino acids. The CDR3 sequence is CASSYTGVSEQFF. The DNA of the CDR3 is TGCGCCAGCAGCTACACAGGGGTCAGTGAGCAGTTCTTC.

The sample holds a few counts of this clonotype. The chain's CDR3 is CATSRSEGTGELFF. Here the CDR3 DNA reads TGTGCCACCAGCAGATCCGAGGGGACGGGGGAGCTGTTTTTT. The gene calls are TRBV15 and TRBJ2-2, with D perhaps assigned TRBD1 or TRBD2 (5 bases each). This CDR3 region has 14 residues. V lost 2 bases and J 8 bases, leaving 12 bases between the germline ends. Germline V lookup: CDR1 LNHNV, CDR2 YYDKDF (reference sequence).

This clonotype was found a few times. The rearrangement joins TRBV5-1 to TRBJ1-5; unclear D gene. CDR1 is SGHRS, CDR2 YFSETQ, per germline. V lost 4 bases, J lost 1 base, and 9 bases lay in between. The CDR3 runs 14 residues. The CDR3 DNA is TGCGCCAGCAGCCCGGACGGGAGCAATCAGCCCCAGCATTTT. As protein: CASSPDGSNQPQHF. The complete variable domain, with remaining parts taken from reference TRBV5-1 and TRBJ1-5, reads KAGVTQTPRYLIKTRGQQVTLSCSPISGHRSVSWYQQTPGQGLQFLFEYFSETQRNKGNFPGRFSGRQFSNSRSEMNVSTLELGDSALYLCASSPDGSNQPQHFGDGTRLSIL.

The chain couples TRBV5-6 to TRBJ1-1, with a tentative D call TRBD1 (5 bases). Germline CDR1 is SGHDT and CDR2 is YYEEEE. V shed 4 bases and J shed 0 bases, with 13 bases lying between them. The CDR3 is 15 residues long. The CDR3 protein is CASSPPRGVNTEAFF. In DNA, the CDR3 is TGTGCCAGCAGCCCGCCGAGGGGAGTGAACACTGAAGCTTTCTTT. Supplemented by reference TRBV5-6 and TRBJ1-1, the full variable domain reads DAGVTQSPTHLIKTRGQQVTLRCSPKSGHDTVSWYQQALGQGPQFIFQYYEEEERQRGNFPDRFSGHQFPNYSSELNVNALLLGDSALYLCASSPPRGVNTEAFFGQGTRLTVV.

The CDR3 DNA sequence: TGTGCCAGCAGTTTAGCGGACAGAGGGGCCTACGAGCAGTACTTC. It is translated as CASSLADRGAYEQYF. V is TRBV28 and J is TRBJ2-7; D might be TRBD1 (6 bases). Germline CDR1 is MDHEN and CDR2 is SYDVKM. This CDR3 region has 15 residues. V was pared by 2 bases and J by 2 bases, with 13 bases between.

This clonotype was detected ten times or more. The rearrangement joins TRBV4-2 to TRBJ2-3, with D hard to call. The V gene's germline CDR1 is LGHNA and CDR2 YNFKEQ. This CDR3 contains 14 residues. V lost 1 base and J lost 4, with 9 bases in between. CDR3 in DNA: TGTGCCAGCAGCCAAGTCGAAGGGTCAGATACGCAGTATTTT. Its protein is CASSQVEGSDTQYF.

In its sample, this clonotype was seen many times. This sequence joins TRBV4-1 and TRBJ2-1, with a weak D call TRBD1 (5 bases). Per the germline V gene, CDR1 is MGHRA and CDR2 is YSYEKL. This CDR3 contains 15 residues. Trimming removed 6 bases at V and 4 bases at J, with 16 bases between. The CDR3 reads CASSSKVGPYNEQFF. As DNA, the CDR3 is TGCGCCAGCAGTTCAAAAGTGGGGCCGTACAATGAGCAGTTCTTC.